A single sample is the source of the 7 T cell receptor beta chains below, sequenced in a study of blood T cell repertoires in COVID-19. Using immunoSEQ multiplex PCR, the repertoire was profiled, and TCRdb retains in-frame clones only, with some absent. In the table there are 55,000 to 75,000 clones, around 84% of which are singletons. Sequencing was performed on peripheral blood. The receptors shown here come from a human donor with active COVID-19. The donor label of this sample is uncertain.

The J gene is TRBJ2-7, the V gene TRBV28, with 8 bases matching TRBD1. The CDR3 loop spans 13 amino acids. Per the germline V gene, CDR1 is MDHEN and CDR2 is SYDVKM. Germline trimming cut 6 bases from V and 4 bases from J; bases unmatched to any gene: 5. The CDR3 nucleotides are TGTGCCAGCAGGGACAGGGCCCGATACGAGCAGTACTTC. Amino acids: CASRDRARYEQYF.

This clone was seen only once. The genes are TRBV18 and TRBJ2-2, with D possibly TRBD1 on 5 matching bases. The ends were cut back, 1 base at V and 8 bases at J, with 14 bases in the middle. The CDR3 consists of 15 residues. CDR1 is KGHSH and CDR2 is LQKENI in the germline V gene. CDR3 protein: CASSPRRQTVGELFF. In DNA, the CDR3 is TGTGCCAGCTCACCACGACGACAGACGGTGGGGGAGCTGTTTTTT.

Points on this clone: One end of the junction fails to match germline, which may point to a read error. The chain employs TRBV9 and TRBJ2-1; D is uncertain. This CDR3 is built from 14 residues. Germline-derived CDR1 and CDR2 are SGDLS and YYNGEE. Here the CDR3 DNA reads TGTGCCAGCAGCGTAGCTACCTCCAACAATGAGCAGTTCTTC. It yields the protein CASSVATSNNEQFF.

The genes are TRBV4-2 and TRBJ1-2; 7 bases map to TRBD1. Germline V gene data show CDR1 as LGHNA and CDR2 as YNFKEQ. The CDR3 spans 17 residues. J gave up 8 bases and V 0 bases, and 15 bases lay outside the gene matches. The CDR3 protein is CASSQDSDRAMLWGYTF. DNA for the CDR3: TGTGCCAGCAGCCAAGACAGCGACAGGGCCATGCTATGGGGCTACACCTTC.

This clone was detected once. The chain recombines TRBV15 with TRBJ2-7; D is possibly TRBD1 (5 bases). Trimming took off 3 bases at V and 3 bases at J, with 9 bases between the two ends. CDR3 length equals 13 residues. The germline CDR1 and CDR2 sequences are LNHNV and YYDKDF (reference sequence). The DNA for the CDR3 is TGTGCCACCAGCAGCCCAGGGCTCTACGAGCAGTACTTC. Translation: CATSSPGLYEQYF. The variable domain in full, completed from reference TRBV15 and TRBJ2-7, reads DAMVIQNPRYQVTQFGKPVTLSCSQTLNHNVMYWYQQKSSQAPKLLFHYYDKDFNNEADTPDNFQSRRPNTSFCFLDIRSPGLGDTAMYLCATSSPGLYEQYFGPGTRLTVT.

This rearrangement joins TRBV3-1 (or the pseudogene TRBV3-2) to TRBJ2-2; D may be TRBD2 (5 bases). Germline CDR1 is LGHDT and CDR2 is YNNKEL (reference sequence). Trimming removed 4 bases from V and 6 bases from J, with 12 bases in between. The CDR3 spans 14 residues. This chain's CDR3 is CASSPAGVAGELFF. In DNA form, the CDR3 reads TGTGCCAGCAGCCCTGCCGGGGTGGCCGGGGAGCTGTTTTTT.

The V call is TRBV5-1, the J call TRBJ2-7; 7 bases align to TRBD1. CDR1 is SGHRS and CDR2 is YFSETQ in the germline V gene. V was pared by 0 bases and J by 4 bases, with 10 bases of the junction left unmatched. The CDR3 totals 16 residues. The CDR3 nucleotides are TGCGCCAGCAGCTTGGCCCTGGACAGGTACAGGTACGAGCAGTACTTC. Amino acids: CASSLALDRYRYEQYF.